This is a list of T cell receptor beta chains from one sample in a study of cytomegalovirus exposure and HLA in healthy donors. The assay was immunoSEQ multiplex PCR, and TCRdb's table has in-frame clones only and misses some. There are roughly 200,000 clones in the sample; about three quarters occur only once, and around 1.3% lies in the top ten. Material for sequencing was PBMCs. These receptors came from a woman in her 30s in good health and CMV-seronegative. Both conserved end residues are trimmed from each CDR3. A D gene is named only where the DNA matches it firmly.

J	length	V	D	CDR3
TRBJ1-2	12	TRBV2	.	ASNTRVSNYGYT
TRBJ2-3	13	TRBV14	.	ASSRGSTTGDTQY
TRBJ1-6	13	TRBV6-1	.	ASSINSGNNSPLH
TRBJ1-5	13	TRBV4-1	TRBD1	ASSPPGQGNQPQH
TRBJ2-7	11	TRBV7-6	.	AGSYPPTYEQY
TRBJ2-3	12	TRBV25-1	.	ASSASRGADTQY
TRBJ2-7	14	TRBV11-2	.	ASSLGGSTTNYEQY
TRBJ1-4	14	TRBV5-1	.	ASSLSLGAGNEKLF
TRBJ1-3	13	TRBV18	TRBD1	ASSLDRAAGNTIY
TRBJ1-4	14	TRBV7-2	TRBD1	ASSLGRGTGNEKLF
TRBJ1-2	12	TRBV2	TRBD1	ASIYEGQAFGYT
TRBJ2-1	12	TRBV5-1	.	ASSPAQGLDEQF
TRBJ1-4	14	TRBV5-1	.	ASSLFGSGTNEKLF
TRBJ2-3	13	TRBV2	TRBD1	ASSGRTGATDTQY
TRBJ1-1	15	TRBV4-1	.	ASSQGRGRMENTEAF
TRBJ2-5	13	TRBV5-1	.	ASSREEALQETQY
TRBJ1-1	13	TRBV6-6	.	ASRLHTGKDTEAF
TRBJ2-1	14	TRBV7-8	TRBD2	ASSHTWGLQYNEQF
TRBJ2-7	13	TRBV13	.	ASSPGRDSSYEQY
TRBJ2-7	13	TRBV5-1	TRBD2	ASSSSGMSSYEQY
TRBJ2-3	13	TRBV6-5	.	ASRPHPGSTDTQY
TRBJ2-7	13	TRBV6-6	TRBD2	ASSPLAGGPGEQY
TRBJ1-1	12	TRBV6-5	TRBD1	ASSKDRANTEAF
TRBJ1-2	12	TRBV28	TRBD1	ASSFQDRGKGYT
TRBJ2-7	12	TRBV19	.	ASSKTEELLEQY
TRBJ2-7	11	TRBV16	.	ASSQYRGGEQY
TRBJ1-6	13	TRBV6-6	.	ASSYSGGDGSPLH
TRBJ1-1	13	TRBV27	.	ASTTKGSHRTEAF
TRBJ1-6	11	TRBV28	.	ASRYSYNSPLH
TRBJ1-2	11	TRBV5-1	.	ASSLSRGYGYT
TRBJ2-2	12	TRBV6-5	TRBD1	ASGRDRGRGELF
TRBJ2-1	14	TRBV5-4	TRBD2	ASSQGTSGGYNEQF
TRBJ1-1	11	TRBV11-2	.	ASSLGRNTEAF